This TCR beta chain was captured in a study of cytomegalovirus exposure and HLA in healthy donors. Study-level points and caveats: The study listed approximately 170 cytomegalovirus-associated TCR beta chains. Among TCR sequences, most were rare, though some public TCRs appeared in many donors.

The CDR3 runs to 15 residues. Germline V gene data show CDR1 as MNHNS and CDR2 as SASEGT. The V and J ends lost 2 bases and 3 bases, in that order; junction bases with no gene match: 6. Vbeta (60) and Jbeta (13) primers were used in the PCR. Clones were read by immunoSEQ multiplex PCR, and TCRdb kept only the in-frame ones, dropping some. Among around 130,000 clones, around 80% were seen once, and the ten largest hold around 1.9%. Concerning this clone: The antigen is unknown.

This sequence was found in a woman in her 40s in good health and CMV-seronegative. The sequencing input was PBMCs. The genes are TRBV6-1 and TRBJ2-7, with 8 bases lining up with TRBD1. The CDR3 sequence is CASSERGQVDYEQYF. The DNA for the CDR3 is TGTGCCAGCAGTGAACGGGGACAGGTCGACTACGAGCAGTACTTC.